These 11 T cell receptor beta chains share one sample of origin, sequenced in a study of vaccination effects on CD4 cells after COVID-19. With about ten days of culture completed, CD4+ T cells were isolated. Two-dose vaccination with either BNT162b2 or mRNA-1273 was given to the participants. Only in-frame clones appear in the TCRdb table, and some are missing; sequencing was by immunoSEQ multiplex PCR. The repertoire holds 72,000 or so clones, with over 70% as singletons. Their target antigens are unknown. The material was CD4+ T cells from PBMCs cultured without peptide, obtained after COVID-19 vaccination. These receptors all stem from a human donor who received a COVID-19 vaccine.

This clone was observed a handful of times. The J gene is TRBJ1-5, the V gene TRBV2, with D unclear. Trimming took 7 bases from V and 3 from J, leaving 7 bases between them. Germline V lookup: CDR1 SNHLY, CDR2 FYNNEI. The CDR3 runs to 12 residues. The CDR3 region is CASTSDNQPQHF. The CDR3 DNA reads as TGTGCCAGCACTTCAGACAATCAGCCCCAGCATTTT.

J is TRBJ2-1 and V is TRBV5-1; possible D gene TRBD1, 6 bases. Germline values: CDR1 SGHRS, CDR2 YFSETQ. V lost 3 bases and J lost 2, with 9 bases in between. The CDR3 totals 14 residues. CDR3 sequence: CASSWDTTYNEQFF. The CDR3 coding sequence is TGCGCCAGCAGCTGGGACACCACCTACAATGAGCAGTTCTTC.

The J gene is TRBJ2-2, the V gene TRBV3-1 (or the pseudogene TRBV3-2); possible D gene TRBD2, 7 bases. This CDR3 contains 18 residues. V was cut by 1 base and J by 4 bases, with 19 bases left in between. Germline CDR1 is LGHDT and CDR2 is YNNKEL (reference sequence). CDR3 sequence (DNA): TGTGCCAGCAGCCAAGTCGGGTGGGGGGGCCTCGGCACCGGGGAGCTGTTTTTT. Translation gives CASSQVGWGGLGTGELFF.

The table lists this clone with a count of one. The chain uses TRBV24-1 and TRBJ2-5; D gene uncertain. The V and J ends lost 4 bases and 10 bases respectively, with 9 bases between them. The germline CDR1 and CDR2 sequences are KGHDR and SFDVKD. The CDR3 totals 11 residues. The CDR3 DNA reads as TGTGCCACCAGTGACCCCCTACGCCAGTACTTC. This gives the protein CATSDPLRQYF.

The chain links TRBV7-3 to TRBJ2-3; the D is unclear. Trimming pared 5 bases from V and 0 bases from J, leaving 6 bases between. This CDR3 is 13 amino acids long. Per the germline V gene, CDR1 is SGHTA and CDR2 is FQGTGA. CDR3 residues: CASSHISTDTQYF. CDR3 coding DNA: TGTGCCAGCAGCCACATAAGCACAGATACGCAGTATTTT.

The chain is built from TRBV12-5 and TRBJ1-6, with D possibly matching TRBD1 (5 bases). The CDR3 covers 20 residues. V was cut by 7 bases and J by 4 bases, with 29 bases left in between. CDR1 is LGHNT and CDR2 is FRNRAP in the germline V gene. The CDR3 DNA reads as TGTGCTAGTGATCGCTGGGACCAATCAGGCCCAATCTATTATAATTCACCCCTCCACTTT. Protein: CASDRWDQSGPIYYNSPLHF.

The chain uses TRBV12-5 and TRBJ1-5; maybe TRBD1 (5 bases). Looked up from germline, CDR1 is LGHNT and CDR2 is FRNRAP. Trimming stripped 6 bases from V and 0 bases from J, with 12 bases between. The CDR3 sequence is 15 residues long. The CDR3 nucleotides read TGTGCTAGTGGGGCGGGACTCTATAGCAATCAGCCCCAGCATTTT. Residues: CASGAGLYSNQPQHF.

J is TRBJ1-5 and V is TRBV30; D is unresolved. Germline lookup yields CDR1 GTSNPN and CDR2 SVGIG (reference sequence). The CDR3 extends over 13 amino acids. With 6 bases removed from V and 6 bases from J, the gap between germline ends came to 15 bases. Here the CDR3 reads CACKIRGTQPQHF. CDR3 DNA sequence: TGTGCCTGTAAGATCCGAGGTACTCAGCCCCAGCATTTT.

The chain uses TRBV6-5 and TRBJ1-1; D ambiguous. CDR1 is MNHEY, CDR2 SVGAGI, per germline. Trimming removed 6 bases at V and 4 bases at J, with 12 bases between. The CDR3 is made up of 13 amino acids. The CDR3 here is CASSVIKGTEAFF. The CDR3 DNA reads TGTGCCAGCAGCGTTATCAAGGGCACTGAAGCTTTCTTT.

This chain joins TRBV25-1 and TRBJ1-2; 9 nucleotides match TRBD1. This CDR3 has 13 amino acids. V gave up 3 bases and J gave up 7 bases; unmatched junction bases: 3. Germline CDR1 reads MGHDK; CDR2 reads SYGVNS. The CDR3 bases are TGTGCCAGCAGTGAGGACAGGGGATCTGGCTACACCTTC. Protein product: CASSEDRGSGYTF.

V and J are TRBV5-6 and TRBJ2-2; perhaps TRBD1 as D (6 bases). Germline V gene data show CDR1 as SGHDT and CDR2 as YYEEEE. Trimming cost V 4 bases and J 2 bases, with 15 bases left between them. The CDR3 runs 16 residues. In nucleotides, the CDR3 is TGTGCCAGCAGCCTCGTCAGGACAGTTAACACCGGGGAGCTGTTTTTT. Its protein is CASSLVRTVNTGELFF.